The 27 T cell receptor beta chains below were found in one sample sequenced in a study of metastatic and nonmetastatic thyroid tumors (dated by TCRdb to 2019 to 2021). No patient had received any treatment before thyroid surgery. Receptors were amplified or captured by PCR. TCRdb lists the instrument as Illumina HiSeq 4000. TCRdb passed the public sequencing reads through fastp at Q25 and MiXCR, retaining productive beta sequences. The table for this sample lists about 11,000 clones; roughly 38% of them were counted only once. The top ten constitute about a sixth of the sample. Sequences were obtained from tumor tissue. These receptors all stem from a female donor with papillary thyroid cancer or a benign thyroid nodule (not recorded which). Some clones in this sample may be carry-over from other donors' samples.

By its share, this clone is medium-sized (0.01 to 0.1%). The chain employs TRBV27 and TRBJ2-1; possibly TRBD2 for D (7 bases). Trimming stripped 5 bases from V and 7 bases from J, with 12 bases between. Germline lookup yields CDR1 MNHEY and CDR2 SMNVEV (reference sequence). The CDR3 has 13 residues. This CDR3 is CASSRRGANEQFF. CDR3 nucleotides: TGTGCCAGCAGTCGACGGGGGGCAAATGAGCAGTTCTTC.

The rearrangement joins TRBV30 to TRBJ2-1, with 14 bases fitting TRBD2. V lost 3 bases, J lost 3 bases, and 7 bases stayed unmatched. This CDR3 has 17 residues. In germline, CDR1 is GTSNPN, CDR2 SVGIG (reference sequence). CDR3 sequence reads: CAWRGGLAGVSYNEQFF. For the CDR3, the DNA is TGTGCCTGGAGGGGGGGACTAGCGGGAGTCAGCTACAATGAGCAGTTCTTC.

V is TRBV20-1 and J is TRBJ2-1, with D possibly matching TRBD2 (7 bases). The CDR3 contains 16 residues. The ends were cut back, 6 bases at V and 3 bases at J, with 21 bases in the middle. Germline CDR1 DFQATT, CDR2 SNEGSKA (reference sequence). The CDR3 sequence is CSAYEPRGGFYNEQFF. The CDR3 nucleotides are TGCAGTGCCTACGAACCGAGGGGGGGGTTCTACAATGAGCAGTTCTTC.

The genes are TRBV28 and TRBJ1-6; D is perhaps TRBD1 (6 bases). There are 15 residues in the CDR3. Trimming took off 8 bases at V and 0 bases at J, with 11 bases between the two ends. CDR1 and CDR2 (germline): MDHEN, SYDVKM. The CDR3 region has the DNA TGTGCCAGCGTAGGGGGTAGCTCCTATAATTCACCCCTCCACTTT. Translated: CASVGGSSYNSPLHF. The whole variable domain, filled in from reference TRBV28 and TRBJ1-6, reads DVKVTQSSRYLVKRTGEKVFLECVQDMDHENMFWYRQDPGLGLRLIYFSYDVKMKEKGDIPEGYSVSREKKERFSLILESASTNQTSMYLCASVGGSSYNSPLHFGNGTRLTVT.

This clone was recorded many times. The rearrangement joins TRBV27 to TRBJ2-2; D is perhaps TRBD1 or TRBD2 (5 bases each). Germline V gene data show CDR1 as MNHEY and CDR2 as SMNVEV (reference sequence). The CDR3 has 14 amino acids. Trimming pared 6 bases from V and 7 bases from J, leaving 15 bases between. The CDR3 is CASSLGRQFGELFF. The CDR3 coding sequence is TGTGCCAGCAGCCTAGGGAGACAGTTCGGGGAGCTGTTTTTT.

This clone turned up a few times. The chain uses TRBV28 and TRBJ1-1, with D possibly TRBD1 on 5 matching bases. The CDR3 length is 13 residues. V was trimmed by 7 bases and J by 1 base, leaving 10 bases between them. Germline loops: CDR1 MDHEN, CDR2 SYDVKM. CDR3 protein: CASTIQGNTEAFF. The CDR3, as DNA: TGTGCCAGCACAATCCAGGGGAACACTGAAGCTTTCTTT.

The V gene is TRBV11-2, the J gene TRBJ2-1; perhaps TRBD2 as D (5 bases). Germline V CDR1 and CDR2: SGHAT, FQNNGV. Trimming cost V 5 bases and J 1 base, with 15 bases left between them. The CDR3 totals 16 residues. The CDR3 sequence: CASSPYRGGSYNEQFF. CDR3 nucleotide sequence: TGTGCCAGCAGCCCTTACCGGGGTGGTTCCTACAATGAGCAGTTCTTC.

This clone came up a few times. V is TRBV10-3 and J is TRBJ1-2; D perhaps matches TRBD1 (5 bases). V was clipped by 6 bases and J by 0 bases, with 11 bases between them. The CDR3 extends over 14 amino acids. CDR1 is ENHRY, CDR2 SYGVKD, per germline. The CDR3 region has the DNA TGTGCCATCAGGGGAGGGGAAGCTAACTATGGCTACACCTTC. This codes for CAIRGGEANYGYTF.

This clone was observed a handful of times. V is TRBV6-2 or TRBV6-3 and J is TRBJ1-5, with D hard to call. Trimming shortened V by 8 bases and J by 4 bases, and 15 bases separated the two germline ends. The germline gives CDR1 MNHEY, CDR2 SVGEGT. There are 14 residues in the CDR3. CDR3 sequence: CASGKMFRNQPQHF. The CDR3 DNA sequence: TGTGCCAGCGGGAAGATGTTTCGGAATCAGCCCCAGCATTTT.

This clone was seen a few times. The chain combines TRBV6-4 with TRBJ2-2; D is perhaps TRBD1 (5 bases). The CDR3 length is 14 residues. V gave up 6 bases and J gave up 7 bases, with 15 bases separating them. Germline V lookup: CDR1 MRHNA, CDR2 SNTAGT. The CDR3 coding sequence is TGTGCCAGCAGCAGGGAAGGAGAGGTCGGGGAGCTGTTTTTT. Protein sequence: CASSREGEVGELFF.

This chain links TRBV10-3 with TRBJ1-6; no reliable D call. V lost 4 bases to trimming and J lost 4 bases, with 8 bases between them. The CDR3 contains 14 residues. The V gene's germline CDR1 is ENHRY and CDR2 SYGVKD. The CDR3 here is CAISARGYNSPLHF. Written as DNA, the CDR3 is TGTGCCATCAGTGCTCGGGGTTATAATTCACCCCTCCACTTT.

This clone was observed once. This CDR3 is CSATGQGGYEQYF. CDR3 in DNA: TGCAGTGCTACGGGACAGGGCGGCTACGAGCAGTACTTC. The chain links TRBV20-1 to TRBJ2-7; 9 nucleotides align to TRBD1. V was pared by 4 bases and J by 3 bases, with 4 bases of the junction left unmatched. Germline CDR1 and CDR2: DFQATT and SNEGSKA (reference sequence). The CDR3 is 13 residues long.

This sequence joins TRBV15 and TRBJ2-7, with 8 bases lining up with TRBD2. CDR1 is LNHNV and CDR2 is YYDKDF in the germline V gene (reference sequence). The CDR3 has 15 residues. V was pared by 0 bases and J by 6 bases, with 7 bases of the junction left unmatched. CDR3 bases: TGTGCCACCAGCAGAGATCTGGCGGGAGGTGCCGAGCAGTACTTC. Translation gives CATSRDLAGGAEQYF. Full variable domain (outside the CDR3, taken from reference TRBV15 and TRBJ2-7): DAMVIQNPRYQVTQFGKPVTLSCSQTLNHNVMYWYQQKSSQAPKLLFHYYDKDFNNEADTPDNFQSRRPNTSFCFLDIRSPGLGDTAMYLCATSRDLAGGAEQYFGPGTRLTVT.

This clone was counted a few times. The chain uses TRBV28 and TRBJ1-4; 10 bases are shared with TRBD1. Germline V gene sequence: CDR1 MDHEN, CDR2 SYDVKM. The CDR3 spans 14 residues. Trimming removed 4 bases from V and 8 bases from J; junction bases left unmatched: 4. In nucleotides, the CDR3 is TGTGCCAGCAGTTCGGACAGGGGGTGGGAAAAACTGTTTTTT. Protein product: CASSSDRGWEKLFF.

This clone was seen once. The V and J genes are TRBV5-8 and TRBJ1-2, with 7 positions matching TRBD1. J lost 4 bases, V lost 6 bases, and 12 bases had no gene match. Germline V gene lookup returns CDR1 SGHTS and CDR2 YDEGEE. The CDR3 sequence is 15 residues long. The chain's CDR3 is CASTEIRTGPYGYTF. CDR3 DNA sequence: TGTGCCAGCACCGAAATTAGGACAGGACCCTATGGCTACACCTTC.

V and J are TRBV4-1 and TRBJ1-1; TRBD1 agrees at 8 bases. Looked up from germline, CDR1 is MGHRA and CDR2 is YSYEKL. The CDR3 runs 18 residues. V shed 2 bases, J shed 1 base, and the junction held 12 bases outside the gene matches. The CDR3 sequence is CASSQPWRVDRGNTEAFF. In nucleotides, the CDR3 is TGCGCCAGCAGCCAACCCTGGAGGGTTGACAGGGGGAACACTGAAGCTTTCTTT.

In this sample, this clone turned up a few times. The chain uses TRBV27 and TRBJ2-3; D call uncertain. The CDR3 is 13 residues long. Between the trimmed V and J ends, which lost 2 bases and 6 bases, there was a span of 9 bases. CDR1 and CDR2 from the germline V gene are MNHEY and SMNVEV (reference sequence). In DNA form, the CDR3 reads TGTGCCAGCAGTTTACCCGGCTGGGATACGCAGTATTTT. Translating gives CASSLPGWDTQYF.

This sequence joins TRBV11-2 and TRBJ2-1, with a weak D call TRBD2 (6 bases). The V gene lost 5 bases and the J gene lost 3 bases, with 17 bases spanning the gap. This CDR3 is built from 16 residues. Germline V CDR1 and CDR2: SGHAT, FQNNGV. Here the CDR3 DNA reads TGTGCCAGCAGCCCAGGGAGGAGTTCCATCTACAATGAGCAGTTCTTC. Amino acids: CASSPGRSSIYNEQFF.

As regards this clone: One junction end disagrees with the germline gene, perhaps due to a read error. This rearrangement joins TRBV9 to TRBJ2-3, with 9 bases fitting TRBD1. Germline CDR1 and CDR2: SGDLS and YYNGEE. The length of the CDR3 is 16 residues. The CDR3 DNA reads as TGTGCCAGCAGCGGAAACCCGGGACAGGGCACTGATACGCAGTATTTT. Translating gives CASSGNPGQGTDTQYF.

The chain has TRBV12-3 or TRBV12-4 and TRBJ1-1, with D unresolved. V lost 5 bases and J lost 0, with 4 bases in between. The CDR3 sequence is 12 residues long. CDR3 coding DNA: TGTGCCAGCAGTCCCATGAACACTGAAGCTTTCTTT. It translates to CASSPMNTEAFF.

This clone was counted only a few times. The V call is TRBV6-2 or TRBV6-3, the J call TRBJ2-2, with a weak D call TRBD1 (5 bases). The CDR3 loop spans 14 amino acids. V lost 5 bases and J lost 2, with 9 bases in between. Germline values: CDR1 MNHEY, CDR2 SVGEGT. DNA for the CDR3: TGTGCCAGCAGTCTACAGGTCAACACCGGGGAGCTGTTTTTT. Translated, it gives CASSLQVNTGELFF.

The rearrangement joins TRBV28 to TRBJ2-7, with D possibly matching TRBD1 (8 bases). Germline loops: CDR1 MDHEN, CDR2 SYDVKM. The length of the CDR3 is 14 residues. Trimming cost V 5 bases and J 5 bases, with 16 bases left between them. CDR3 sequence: CASSVDRGGNEQYF. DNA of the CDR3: TGTGCCAGCAGTGTTGACAGGGGAGGGAACGAGCAGTACTTC.

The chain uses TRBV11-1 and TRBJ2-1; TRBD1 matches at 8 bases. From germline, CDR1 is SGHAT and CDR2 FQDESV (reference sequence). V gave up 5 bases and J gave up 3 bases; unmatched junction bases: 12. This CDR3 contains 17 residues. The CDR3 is CASSTRQQGTGYNEQFF. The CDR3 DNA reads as TGTGCCAGCAGCACCCGCCAGCAAGGGACAGGCTACAATGAGCAGTTCTTC. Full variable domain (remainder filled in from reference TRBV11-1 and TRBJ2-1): EAEVAQSPRYKITEKSQAVAFWCDPISGHATLYWYRQILGQGPELLVQFQDESVVDDSQLPKDRFSAERLKGVDSTLKIQPAELGDSAMYLCASSTRQQGTGYNEQFFGPGTRLTVL.

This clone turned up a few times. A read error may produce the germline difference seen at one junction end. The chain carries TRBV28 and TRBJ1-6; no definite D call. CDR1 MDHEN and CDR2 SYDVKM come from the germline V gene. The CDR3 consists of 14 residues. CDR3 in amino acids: CASRLADTNSPLHF. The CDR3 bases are TGTGCCAGCAGACTTGCAGACACTAATTCCCCCCTCCACTTT.

CDR3 residues: CASSGRADRTFPLHF. As DNA, the CDR3 is TGTGCCAGCAGCGGCAGAGCAGACCGAACCTTCCCCCTCCACTTT. The V call is TRBV5-6, the J call TRBJ1-6; D is ambiguous. The CDR3 runs to 15 residues. The V gene's germline CDR1 is SGHDT and CDR2 YYEEEE. Deletions cut 4 bases from V and 13 bases from J, with 21 bases between.

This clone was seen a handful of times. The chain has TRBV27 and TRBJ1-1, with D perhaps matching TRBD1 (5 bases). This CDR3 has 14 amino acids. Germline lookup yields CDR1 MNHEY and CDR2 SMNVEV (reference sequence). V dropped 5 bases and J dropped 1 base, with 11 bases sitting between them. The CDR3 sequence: CASSPDSRNTEAFF. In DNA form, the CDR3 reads TGTGCCAGCAGTCCCGACAGTCGGAACACTGAAGCTTTCTTT.

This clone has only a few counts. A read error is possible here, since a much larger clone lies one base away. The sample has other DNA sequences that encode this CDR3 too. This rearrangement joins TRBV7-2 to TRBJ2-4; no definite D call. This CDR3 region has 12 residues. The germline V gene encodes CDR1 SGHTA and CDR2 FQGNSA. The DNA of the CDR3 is TGTGCCAACAGCTTGTTCCCTGGGCCTCAGTACTTC. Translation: CANSLFPGPQYF.